The next 25 T cell receptor beta chains were all read from a single sample in a study of response to subunit inactivated influenza vaccine. TCRdb passed the RT-PCR reads through MiXCR, listing each CDR3 protein once. There are 550,000 to 800,000 distinct CDR3 sequences in the sample; approximately 14% occur only once, and under 14% lies in the top ten. Sequenced here: PBMCs from blood, sampled 12 days after vaccination. These receptors came from a man aged 45-65 years who received an inactivated influenza vaccine.

There are a few counts of this clonotype. The V and J genes are TRBV29-1 and TRBJ2-2; no firm D call. The CDR3 has 16 residues. CDR1 and CDR2 (germline): SQVTM, ANQGSEA. With 0 bases removed from V and 0 bases from J, the gap between germline ends came to 11 bases. CDR3: CSVEDPQRPNTGELFF. For the CDR3, the DNA is TGCAGCGTTGAAGATCCCCAGCGCCCGAACACCGGGGAGCTGTTTTTT.

This chain links TRBV9 with TRBJ2-6, with TRBD1 matching 7 bases. Trimming cost V 0 bases and J 12 bases; bases outside gene matches: 15. CDR1 is SGDLS, CDR2 YYNGEE, per germline. CDR3 length: 17 amino acids. The CDR3 loop is CASSVGRRTGVGGVLTF. CDR3 DNA sequence: TGTGCCAGCAGCGTAGGGAGGCGTACAGGGGTAGGAGGCGTCCTGACTTTC.

This chain connects TRBV7-2 to TRBJ2-4; tentative D call: TRBD1 (6 bases). CDR3 length equals 16 residues. Per the germline V gene, CDR1 is SGHTA and CDR2 is FQGNSA. V lost 5 bases to trimming and J lost 0 bases, with 14 bases between them. This CDR3 reads CASSLSGTTAKNIQYF. In DNA, the CDR3 is TGTGCCAGCAGCCTATCAGGGACAACAGCCAAAAACATTCAGTACTTC.

This clonotype has a count of ten or more. V usage is TRBV12-3 or TRBV12-4 and J usage is TRBJ1-5; D uncertain. The CDR3 runs 13 residues. Trimming pared 3 bases from V and 4 bases from J, leaving 7 bases between. CDR3 protein: CASSFTGNQPQHF. The CDR3 DNA reads TGTGCCAGCAGTTTTACCGGGAATCAGCCCCAGCATTTT.

This clonotype was recorded a few times. The chain combines TRBV6-5 with TRBJ2-5; 10 nucleotides align to TRBD2. Germline V gives CDR1 MNHEY, CDR2 SVGAGI. Losses at the gene ends were 2 bases for V and 0 bases for J; bases not matched to a gene: 3. The CDR3 extends over 16 amino acids. The CDR3 region is CASSYETSGDQETQYF. For the CDR3, the DNA is TGTGCCAGCAGTTACGAAACTAGCGGGGACCAAGAGACCCAGTACTTC.

This clonotype has more than one count but fewer than ten. The rearrangement uses TRBV3-1 and TRBJ1-2, with D perhaps TRBD1 (5 bases). Trimming left V 1 base short and J 8 bases short, with 8 bases between. Germline values: CDR1 LGHDT, CDR2 YNNKEL (reference sequence). This CDR3 is 12 amino acids long. The CDR3: CASSQAGRGYTF. CDR3 nucleotide sequence: TGTGCCAGCAGCCAAGCAGGGAGAGGCTACACCTTC. Full variable domain (rest looked up from reference TRBV3-1 and TRBJ1-2): DTAVSQTPKYLVTQMGNDKSIKCEQNLGHDTMYWYKQDSKKFLKIMFSYNNKELIINETVPNRFSPKSPDKAHLNLHINSLELGDSAVYFCASSQAGRGYTFGSGTRLTVV.

In DNA form, the CDR3 reads TGTGCCAGCAGCGTTGGACTAGCGGGGCACACAGATACGCAGTATTTT. It specifies CASSVGLAGHTDTQYF. The V gene is TRBV9, the J gene TRBJ2-3; 12 bases match TRBD2. Trimming at V came to 2 bases and at J to 2 bases, leaving 3 bases not matched to a gene. This CDR3 is 16 amino acids long. CDR1 is SGDLS, CDR2 YYNGEE, per germline.

This clonotype was seen at least ten times. V gene TRBV30 combines with J gene TRBJ2-3; D might be TRBD2 (6 bases). The CDR3 loop spans 13 amino acids. From germline, CDR1 is GTSNPN and CDR2 SVGIG (reference sequence). V lost 4 bases and J lost 9, with 17 bases in between. The CDR3 region has the DNA TGTGCCTGGACTCTCATGGAGGGAGAAACGCAGTATTTT. Its translation is CAWTLMEGETQYF.

J is TRBJ2-3 and V is TRBV15, with D unresolved. Germline lookup yields CDR1 LNHNV and CDR2 YYDKDF (reference sequence). This CDR3 spans 17 amino acids. Trimming stripped 0 bases from V and 7 bases from J, with 20 bases between. CDR3 nucleotides: TGTGCCACCAGCAGAGATGACGGTGGAACCTACAGAAATACGCAGTATTTT. Its protein is CATSRDDGGTYRNTQYF.

The chain employs TRBV12-3 or TRBV12-4 and TRBJ2-5; possibly TRBD2 for D (6 bases). CDR3 length equals 13 residues. V dropped 6 bases and J dropped 5 bases, with 13 bases sitting between them. Here the CDR3 DNA reads TGTGCCAGCAGACAATCCGGGACTGAGACCCAGTACTTC. This codes for CASRQSGTETQYF.

This clonotype has at least ten counts. The chain has TRBV20-1 and TRBJ1-6; D might be TRBD1 (6 bases). This CDR3 is 14 amino acids long. With 3 bases removed from V and 13 bases from J, the gap between germline ends came to 19 bases. Per germline, CDR1 DFQATT and CDR2 SNEGSKA (reference sequence). The CDR3 spells CSARMRGALSPLHF. The CDR3 nucleotides are TGCAGTGCTAGGATGAGGGGGGCCTTAAGCCCCCTCCACTTT.

Concerning this clonotype: Sequence at one end of the junction differs from germline and may be a read error. The gene calls are TRBV4-2 and TRBJ2-5; the match to TRBD1 covers 9 bases. From germline, CDR1 is LGHNA and CDR2 YNFKEQ. The CDR3 sequence is 16 residues long. The CDR3 nucleotides are TGTGCCAGCAGCCACGGCCCGGGACAGGGCCAAGGGACCCAGTACTTC. Translating gives CASSHGPGQGQGTQYF.

The chain couples TRBV5-1 to TRBJ2-1; D unclear. V shed 0 bases and J shed 6 bases, with 10 bases lying between them. Germline V gene data show CDR1 as SGHRS and CDR2 as YFSETQ. CDR3 length equals 14 residues. The CDR3 here is CASSLAALSNEQFF. In nucleotides, the CDR3 is TGCGCCAGCAGCTTGGCCGCGTTGTCCAATGAGCAGTTCTTC. Looking up the rest from reference TRBV5-1 and TRBJ2-1 gives the full variable domain: KAGVTQTPRYLIKTRGQQVTLSCSPISGHRSVSWYQQTPGQGLQFLFEYFSETQRNKGNFPGRFSGRQFSNSRSEMNVSTLELGDSALYLCASSLAALSNEQFFGPGTRLTVL.

The chain recombines TRBV20-1 with TRBJ2-7; 8 positions agree with TRBD2. The CDR3 runs 13 residues. In germline, CDR1 is DFQATT, CDR2 SNEGSKA (reference sequence). V was clipped by 6 bases and J by 7 bases; unmatched bases: 11. Here the CDR3 reads CSAGQAGAREQYF. In nucleotides, the CDR3 is TGCAGTGCGGGTCAAGCGGGGGCCCGGGAGCAGTACTTC.

V gene TRBV10-3 combines with J gene TRBJ2-1; tentative D call: TRBD2 (5 bases). The germline gives CDR1 ENHRY, CDR2 SYGVKD. V was pared by 3 bases and J by 5 bases, with 5 bases between. The CDR3 sequence is 12 residues long. CDR3 sequence reads: CAISDGNNEQFF. The DNA of the CDR3 is TGTGCCATCAGTGACGGGAACAATGAGCAGTTCTTC.

The rearrangement uses TRBV28 and TRBJ2-2; D might be TRBD1 (6 bases). There are 16 residues in the CDR3. The V gene's germline CDR1 is MDHEN and CDR2 SYDVKM. Trimming left V 5 bases short and J 4 bases short, with 17 bases between. CDR3 loop: CASSPLHRAGTGELFF. DNA of the CDR3: TGTGCCAGCAGTCCCCTCCACAGGGCTGGCACCGGGGAGCTGTTTTTT. Using reference TRBV28 and TRBJ2-2 for the parts outside the CDR3, the full variable domain is DVKVTQSSRYLVKRTGEKVFLECVQDMDHENMFWYRQDPGLGLRLIYFSYDVKMKEKGDIPEGYSVSREKKERFSLILESASTNQTSMYLCASSPLHRAGTGELFFGEGSRLTVL.

V usage is TRBV12-3 or TRBV12-4 and J usage is TRBJ1-1, with D maybe TRBD1 (5 bases). The CDR3 is 13 residues long. The V gene lost 3 bases and the J gene lost 6 bases, with 11 bases spanning the gap. The CDR3 DNA is TGTGCCAGCAGTTTCAGGCGGGGGGCTGAAGCTTTCTTT. This translates into CASSFRRGAEAFF.

The V call is TRBV7-8, the J call TRBJ2-7, with 7 bases identical to TRBD1. CDR3 length: 15 amino acids. Trimming at V came to 5 bases and at J to 1 base, leaving 8 bases not matched to a gene. Per germline, CDR1 SGHVS and CDR2 FQNEAQ. The CDR3 here is CASSPRDSLSYEQYF. The CDR3 DNA is TGTGCCAGCAGCCCACGGGACAGCCTTTCCTACGAGCAGTACTTC. The full variable domain, in which reference TRBV7-8 and TRBJ2-7 provide the parts outside the CDR3, is GAGVSQSPRYKVAKRGQDVALRCDPISGHVSLFWYQQALGQGPEFLTYFQNEAQLDKSGLPSDRFFAERPEGSVSTLKIQRTQQEDSAVYLCASSPRDSLSYEQYFGPGTRLTVT.

This CDR3 reads CASNIPGRVADTQYF. In nucleotides, the CDR3 is TGTGCCAGCAATATTCCCGGGAGGGTAGCGGATACGCAGTATTTT. The chain carries TRBV28 and TRBJ2-3; TRBD2 agrees at 8 bases. The CDR3 extends over 15 amino acids. V lost 7 bases and J lost 6; bases outside the gene matches: 12. CDR1 MDHEN and CDR2 SYDVKM come from the germline V gene.

The chain uses TRBV20-1 and TRBJ2-7; D remains ambiguous. The CDR3 runs 11 residues. The germline gives CDR1 DFQATT, CDR2 SNEGSKA (reference sequence). Trimming took 6 bases from V and 4 from J, leaving 10 bases between them. Here the CDR3 DNA reads TGCAGTGCCGAAAACCCTTACGAGCAGTACTTC. Translated, it gives CSAENPYEQYF.

This clonotype has a handful of counts. V and J are TRBV5-5 and TRBJ1-1; D ambiguous. Deletions cut 4 bases from V and 2 bases from J, with 12 bases between. This CDR3 has 14 amino acids. CDR1 and CDR2 (germline): SGHKS, YYEKEE (reference sequence). CDR3 DNA: TGTGCCAGCAGCAAAGGACGGACCAACACTGAAGCTTTCTTT. Encoded protein: CASSKGRTNTEAFF.

The chain joins TRBV21-1 to TRBJ2-3; the table gives TRBD2 as D, unverified against the DNA. TRBV21-1 constitutes a pseudogene. CDR3 length: 14 residues. The CDR3 DNA reads TGTGCCAGCGGGAGGGGACGGTGCACAGATACGCAGTATTTT. It codes for CASGRGRCTDTQYF.

In this sample, this clonotype turned up a few times. The chain recombines TRBV11-2 with TRBJ1-4; D gene unclear. Germline assignment: CDR1 SGHAT and CDR2 FQNNGV. The CDR3 contains 14 residues. V dropped 0 bases and J dropped 10 bases, with 12 bases sitting between them. This chain's CDR3 is CASSLERMGAKLFF. Written as DNA, the CDR3 is TGTGCCAGCAGCTTAGAAAGGATGGGAGCAAAACTGTTTTTT. Filled out from reference TRBV11-2 and TRBJ1-4, the complete variable domain reads EAGVAQSPRYKIIEKRQSVAFWCNPISGHATLYWYQQILGQGPKLLIQFQNNGVVDDSQLPKDRFSAERLKGVDSTLKIQPAKLEDSAVYLCASSLERMGAKLFFGSGTQLSVL.

This clonotype was counted between two and nine times. The chain employs TRBV28 and TRBJ2-7, with a tentative D call TRBD2 (6 bases). This CDR3 is 16 amino acids long. Germline V CDR1 and CDR2: MDHEN, SYDVKM. With 4 bases removed from V and 0 bases from J, the gap between germline ends came to 16 bases. CDR3 DNA sequence: TGTGCCAGCAGTTATGGACTAACTAGGGCCTCCTACGAGCAGTACTTC. Translated, it gives CASSYGLTRASYEQYF.

This clonotype turned up a few times. The rearrangement uses TRBV7-9 and TRBJ1-1; D remains ambiguous. Trimming removed 3 bases at V and 5 bases at J, with 10 bases between. CDR1 is SEHNR, CDR2 FQNEAQ, per germline (reference sequence). CDR3 length: 13 amino acids. CDR3 in amino acids: CASSLYSDTEAFF. CDR3 bases: TGTGCCAGCAGCTTGTATTCGGATACTGAAGCTTTCTTT.